A selection of T cell receptor beta chains follows, all from one sample in a study of T cell changes during pregnancy in multiple sclerosis. Using immunoSEQ multiplex PCR, the repertoire was profiled, and TCRdb retains in-frame clones only, with some absent. The data contain about 93,000 clones, roughly 92% of them seen just once; the ten biggest clones take up 2% to 2.5%. The sample was peripheral blood, taken after pregnancy. These receptors originate from a female donor with multiple sclerosis, enrolled in a pregnancy study. CDR3s include the opening cysteine and the closing phenylalanine or tryptophan. Each record gives: CDR3 protein, CDR3 DNA, clone size, V gene, J gene, D gene. A D gene is named only where the DNA matches it firmly. Some rows mark clone size as missing; the rest say once, few, many or name a class of expanded clone.

CASSSSYEQYF,TGCGCCAGCAGTTCATCCTACGAGCAGTACTTC,-,TRBV5-1,TRBJ2-7,-
CASSPPVRAYGYTF,TGTGCCAGCAGCCCACCCGTCAGGGCCTATGGCTACACCTTC,-,TRBV7-2,TRBJ1-2,-
CASSDRVSNQPQHF,TGTGCCAGTAGCGACAGGGTCAGCAATCAGCCCCAGCATTTT,-,TRBV19,TRBJ1-5,TRBD1
CASRGQGLRANTEAFF,TGTGCCAGCAGGGGACAGGGGTTGAGGGCAAACACTGAAGCTTTCTTT,-,TRBV7-2,TRBJ1-1,TRBD1
CASSPGQGKGFSGNTIYF,TGTGCCAGCAGCCCGGGACAGGGGAAGGGATTCTCTGGAAACACCATATATTTT,-,TRBV7-9,TRBJ1-3,TRBD1
CASSGGAGGTGELFF,TGTGCCAGCAGCGGAGGGGCAGGGGGTACCGGGGAGCTGTTTTTT,-,TRBV6-1,TRBJ2-2,-
CASSLPGQGLTDTQYF,TGTGCCAGCAGCCTTCCGGGACAGGGACTCACAGATACGCAGTATTTT,once,TRBV5-6,TRBJ2-3,TRBD1
CAWIGGRTGELFF,TGTGCCTGGATTGGGGGGAGGACCGGGGAGCTGTTTTTT,-,TRBV30,TRBJ2-2,-
CASSVVSSRTGDGYTF,TGTGCCAGCAGCGTAGTAAGTAGTAGAACAGGGGATGGCTACACCTTC,-,TRBV9,TRBJ1-2,TRBD1
CASSYSGRSAKNIQYF,TGTGCCAGCAGTTATAGCGGGAGATCTGCCAAAAACATTCAGTACTTC,-,TRBV6-6,TRBJ2-4,TRBD2
CASSGAGTGTMDEQFF,TGTGCCAGCAGTGGCGCCGGGACAGGGACTATGGATGAGCAGTTCTTC,-,TRBV6-1,TRBJ2-1,TRBD1
CASRATGLNTEAFF,TGTGCCAGCAGAGCGACAGGCCTGAACACTGAAGCTTTCTTT,once,TRBV11-2,TRBJ1-1,-
CASSDQGVSSYEQYF,TGTGCCAGCAGTGATCAGGGGGTGAGCTCCTACGAGCAGTACTTC,-,TRBV2,TRBJ2-7,TRBD1
CASSQGSTEAFF,TGTGCCAGCAGCCAAGGCAGCACTGAAGCTTTCTTT,once,TRBV4-2,TRBJ1-1,-
CASSADRVLYNEQFF,TGTGCCAGCAGTGCAGACAGGGTCCTCTACAATGAGCAGTTCTTC,once,TRBV7-9,TRBJ2-1,TRBD1
CARSTGNSYEQYF,TGTGCCCGGTCGACAGGGAACTCCTACGAGCAGTACTTC,-,TRBV30,TRBJ2-7,TRBD1
CASSTGLAAIEQYF,TGTGCCAGCAGCACCGGACTAGCAGCCATCGAGCAGTACTTC,-,TRBV5-6,TRBJ2-7,TRBD2
CASSPRQGNQETQYF,TGTGCCAGCAGCCCAAGACAGGGGAACCAAGAGACCCAGTACTTC,-,TRBV7-7,TRBJ2-5,TRBD1
CASSRGQGDNQPQHF,TGTGCCAGCAGTCGGGGACAGGGGGACAATCAGCCCCAGCATTTT,-,TRBV28,TRBJ1-5,TRBD1
CASSENRQGARDTQYF,TGCGCCAGCAGTGAGAATAGGCAGGGGGCGCGAGATACGCAGTATTTT,-,TRBV10-1,TRBJ2-3,TRBD1
CASSLYENTEAFF,TGTGCCAGTAGTCTATACGAAAACACTGAAGCTTTCTTT,-,TRBV19,TRBJ1-1,-
CASRQANQPQHF,TGTGCCAGCAGACAGGCCAATCAGCCCCAGCATTTT,-,TRBV6-1,TRBJ1-5,-
CASSHIGGGTEAFF,TGCGCCAGCAGCCACATTGGGGGAGGAACTGAAGCTTTCTTT,-,TRBV5-1,TRBJ1-1,-
CASSLAGQGLSYEQYF,TGTGCCAGCAGCTTAGCTGGGCAGGGGCTCTCCTACGAGCAGTACTTC,-,TRBV7-2,TRBJ2-7,-
CASSWAHDQPQHF,TGTGCCAGCAGCTGGGCCCACGATCAGCCCCAGCATTTT,-,TRBV7-9,TRBJ1-5,-
CASSIRSSGANVLTF,TGTGCCAGTAGTATAAGGAGCTCTGGGGCCAACGTCCTGACTTTC,-,TRBV19,TRBJ2-6,-
CAISDPLAGVYNEQFF,TGTGCCATCAGTGACCCTCTAGCGGGGGTCTACAATGAGCAGTTCTTC,-,TRBV10-3,TRBJ2-1,TRBD2
CASSLRGAEAFF,TGTGCCAGCAGCCTACGGGGGGCTGAAGCTTTCTTT,-,TRBV7-6,TRBJ1-1,-
CASSLERGLSYGYTF,TGTGCCAGCAGCTTAGAGAGGGGGCTCTCCTATGGCTACACCTTC,-,TRBV7-2,TRBJ1-2,TRBD1
CASSLVALDPYEQYF,TGTGCCAGCAGCTTAGTAGCGTTGGACCCCTACGAGCAGTACTTC,-,TRBV11-2,TRBJ2-7,-
CASSRGQANEKLFF,TGCGCCAGCAGCCGGGGACAGGCCAATGAAAAACTGTTTTTT,-,TRBV5-1,TRBJ1-4,TRBD1
CASSRTLLSKTDTQYF,TGCGCCAGCAGCCGAACCCTTTTGAGTAAGACAGATACGCAGTATTTT,-,TRBV4-3,TRBJ2-3,-
CASSSRTGAEAFF,TGTGCCAGCAGCTCCCGGACAGGGGCCGAAGCTTTCTTT,-,TRBV7-8,TRBJ1-1,TRBD1
CASSATVNTEAFF,TGTGCCAGCAGTGCGACAGTGAACACTGAAGCTTTCTTT,-,TRBV6-5,TRBJ1-1,-
CASTDRVSPGANVLTF,TGTGCCAGCACCGACAGGGTTTCCCCTGGGGCCAACGTCCTGACTTTC,-,TRBV2,TRBJ2-6,TRBD1
CASIPRVAIHNEQFF,TGTGCCAGCATCCCCCGGGTCGCTATTCACAATGAGCAGTTCTTC,-,TRBV7-2,TRBJ2-1,-
CASSLSGTYNEQFF,TGTGCCAGCAGCTTAAGCGGAACCTACAATGAGCAGTTCTTC,-,TRBV9,TRBJ2-1,-
CASSLAVAGGSTDTQYF,TGCGCCAGCAGCTTGGCGGTCGCGGGAGGCAGCACAGATACGCAGTATTTT,-,TRBV5-1,TRBJ2-3,TRBD2
CASSSPIDRSNTEAFF,TGCGCCAGCAGCTCCCCCATAGACAGATCGAACACTGAAGCTTTCTTT,-,TRBV5-1,TRBJ1-1,-
CGGSAGGDQPQHF,TGTGGGGGGTCGGCAGGCGGGGATCAGCCCCAGCATTTT,-,TRBV10-3,TRBJ1-5,-
CASSGGGQGGLGEQFF,TGTGCCAGCAGCGGGGGGGGACAGGGCGGGCTAGGTGAGCAGTTCTTC,once,TRBV9,TRBJ2-1,TRBD1
CASSLTRGQNEKLFF,TGTGCCAGCAGCTTAACAAGGGGACAGAATGAAAAACTGTTTTTT,-,TRBV7-9,TRBJ1-4,TRBD1
CASSLMGQLQETQYF,TGCGCCAGCAGCTTGATGGGACAGCTCCAAGAGACCCAGTACTTC,-,TRBV5-1,TRBJ2-5,TRBD1
CASSSGQGSTEAFF,TGCGCCAGCAGCTCAGGACAGGGGAGTACTGAAGCTTTCTTT,-,TRBV5-1,TRBJ1-1,TRBD1
CASSGAGTGNEQYF,TGCGCCAGCAGTGGGGCAGGGACAGGGAACGAGCAGTACTTC,-,TRBV10-1,TRBJ2-7,TRBD1
CASTPAATNSYGYTF,TGTGCCAGCACCCCAGCTGCGACTAACTCCTATGGCTACACCTTC,-,TRBV27,TRBJ1-2,-
CASSEYGTGFEKLFF,TGTGCCAGCTCAGAATACGGGACAGGGTTTGAAAAACTGTTTTTT,once,TRBV18,TRBJ1-4,TRBD1